Shown below are 4 T cell receptor beta chains from a single sample sequenced in a study of control samples from healthy donors and cancer patients. This table comes from immunoSEQ multiplex PCR, and its TCRdb copy is limited to in-frame clones, with some not included. This table holds approximately 9,100 clones, about 91% found once. The specimen sequenced was PBMCs. The receptor source for this set is a man aged 55 to 70 with colorectal cancer.

This rearrangement joins TRBV19 to TRBJ2-5; no definite D call. The CDR3 totals 15 residues. Germline lookup yields CDR1 LNHDA and CDR2 SQIVND (reference sequence). V lost 4 bases and J lost 2, with 14 bases in between. CDR3 nucleotide sequence: TGTGCCAGTAGTACCGCCGGTGGATCACAAGAGACCCAGTACTTC. It translates to CASSTAGGSQETQYF.

The V call is TRBV7-9, the J call TRBJ1-6; D ambiguous. Per germline, CDR1 SEHNR and CDR2 FQNEAQ (reference sequence). This CDR3 region has 14 residues. Trimming left V 1 base short and J 14 bases short, with 15 bases between. CDR3 coding DNA: TGTGCCAGCAGCTTAGAAGGGAAGGCGGCCACCCTCCACTTT. Translated, it gives CASSLEGKAATLHF.

This chain uses TRBV4-3 with TRBJ2-7; weak D call: TRBD1 (7 bases). This CDR3 spans 17 amino acids. V was pared by 0 bases and J by 4 bases, with 19 bases between. Germline V gene data show CDR1 as LGHNA and CDR2 as YSLEER. CDR3 in DNA: TGCGCCAGCAGCCAAGATTTAGGCCAGGGGGGCTTATACGAGCAGTACTTC. This translates into CASSQDLGQGGLYEQYF.

The V gene is TRBV10-3, the J gene TRBJ2-1; 9 bases agree with TRBD2. After removal of 4 bases from V and 4 bases from J, the junction contained 20 bases not matched to a gene. Germline V CDR1 and CDR2: ENHRY, SYGVKD. The CDR3 runs 20 residues. CDR3 coding DNA: TGTGCCATCAGTGTAACTTCCCGACAGCGACTAGCGGTAATTTACAATGAGCAGTTCTTC. This gives the protein CAISVTSRQRLAVIYNEQFF.